Below are 5 T cell receptor beta chains sequenced from a single sample in a study of siplizumab effects on memory and regulatory T cells. Only in-frame clones appear in the TCRdb table, and some are missing; sequencing was by immunoSEQ multiplex PCR. The sample holds about 110,000 clones, roughly 94% seen once. Specimen: Tregs sorted from blood. The receptor set was obtained from a human donor in good health.

The chain combines TRBV6-5 with TRBJ2-2; 7 bases fit TRBD1. Unmatched junction bases numbered 3, after V lost 5 bases and J lost 0 bases. The CDR3 is 15 residues long. Germline V gene sequence: CDR1 MNHEY, CDR2 SVGAGI. The CDR3, as DNA: TGTGCCAGCAGTACCGGGACAGCGAACACCGGGGAGCTGTTTTTT. Translating gives CASSTGTANTGELFF.

The rearrangement joins TRBV18 to TRBJ1-3, with a weak D call TRBD1 (6 bases). The CDR3 is 15 residues long. The V and J ends lost 3 bases and 4 bases respectively, with 13 bases between them. In germline, CDR1 is KGHSH, CDR2 LQKENI. Written as DNA, the CDR3 is TGTGCCAGCTCACCCGTCAGGGGAGGAGGAAACACCATATATTTT. It encodes CASSPVRGGGNTIYF.

The chain links TRBV5-4 to TRBJ1-6; D is perhaps TRBD1 (5 bases). The germline V gene has CDR1 SGHNT and CDR2 YYREEE (reference sequence). With 7 bases removed from V and 0 bases from J, the gap between germline ends came to 8 bases. The CDR3 is 14 residues long. Here the CDR3 DNA reads TGTGCCAGCGCCGGGGGCTCCTATAATTCACCCCTCCACTTT. Translated, it gives CASAGGSYNSPLHF.

As for this clone: This specimen includes other DNA sequences encoding the same CDR3. The chain recombines TRBV7-2 with TRBJ2-3, with D unclear. The V gene lost 5 bases and the J gene lost 2 bases, with 5 bases spanning the gap. Germline V CDR1 and CDR2: SGHTA, FQGNSA. The CDR3 consists of 12 residues. CDR3 loop: CASSPYTDTQYF. The CDR3 DNA reads as TGTGCCAGCAGCCCATACACAGATACGCAGTATTTT.

The rearrangement joins TRBV27 to TRBJ2-1; D is possibly TRBD1 or TRBD2 (5 bases each). V gave up 6 bases and J gave up 9 bases, with 15 bases separating them. Germline V gene data show CDR1 as MNHEY and CDR2 as SMNVEV (reference sequence). The CDR3 loop spans 13 amino acids. The CDR3 spells CASSPDSGGEQFF. CDR3 nucleotide sequence: TGTGCCAGCAGCCCGGACTCTGGGGGTGAGCAGTTCTTC.